The 23 T cell receptor beta chains reported below all come from one sample, sequenced in a study of T cell clonality in common variable immunodeficiency. This table comes from immunoSEQ multiplex PCR, and its TCRdb copy is limited to in-frame clones, with some not included. The specimen gives roughly 34,000 clones without singletons; the ten biggest hold approximately 1%. The sequenced material came from peripheral blood mononuclear cells. These receptors were taken from a person between 18 and 75 years old in good health.

This clone was detected ten times or more. The DNA ends 3 residues before the CDR3 does, and the rest of the CDR3 is filled in from the germline J gene. This chain connects TRBV27 to TRBJ2-1; 11 bases align to TRBD1. This CDR3 is 16 amino acids long. CDR1 and CDR2 (germline): MNHEY, SMNVEV (reference sequence). Trimming cost V 6 bases and J 7 bases; bases outside gene matches: 11. The CDR3 protein is CASSLGTGGRYNEQFF. The part of the CDR3 DNA that was read is TGTGCCAGCAGCCTAGGGACAGGGGGGAGGTATAATGAG.

This clone was counted only a few times. Read sequence stops 3 residues before the CDR3 end, and the germline J gene provides the missing end. This chain connects TRBV29-1 to TRBJ2-5; 7 nucleotides line up with TRBD2. V shed 6 bases, J shed 4 bases, and the junction held 5 bases outside the gene matches. This CDR3 region has 12 residues. The germline CDR1 and CDR2 sequences are SQVTM and ANQGSEA. The sequenced CDR3 bases are TGCAGCGTGGGGGGGTTTCGAGAGACC. Amino acids: CSVGGFRET. The whole CDR3 region reads CSVGGFRETQYF.

In its sample, this clone was seen many times. The CDR3 end lies 3 residues beyond the end of the read and is filled in from the germline J gene. The rearrangement links TRBV20-1 to TRBJ1-1, with D tentatively TRBD1 (5 bases). Trimming stripped 0 bases from V and 5 bases from J, with 10 bases between. The CDR3 sequence is 13 residues long. CDR1 DFQATT and CDR2 SNEGSKA come from the germline V gene (reference sequence). The part of the CDR3 DNA that was read is TGCAGTGCTAGAGACGGGGGTGATACTGAA. It translates to CSARDGGDTE. The entire CDR3 is CSARDGGDTEAFF.

This clone was counted ten times or more. The read terminates 3 residues ahead of where the CDR3 ends, so the germline J gene completes it. This sequence joins TRBV7-2 and TRBJ1-1; 9 nucleotides match TRBD1. CDR1 and CDR2 from the germline V gene are SGHTA and FQGNSA. V shed 6 bases, J shed 1 base, and the junction held 6 bases outside the gene matches. This CDR3 is built from 15 residues. CDR3 bases read: TGTGCCAGCAGAAGAGGACAGGGGTCGAACACTGAA. This gives the protein CASRRGQGSNTE. The full CDR3 protein is CASRRGQGSNTEAFF.

There are many counts of this clone. Read sequence stops 3 residues before the CDR3 end, and the germline J gene provides the missing end. The gene calls are TRBV6-2 or TRBV6-3 and TRBJ2-2, with 7 bases that match TRBD1. V was clipped by 6 bases and J by 2 bases; unmatched bases: 3. Germline lookup yields CDR1 MNHEY and CDR2 SVGEGT. The length of the CDR3 is 14 residues. CDR3 residues: CASSRDRNTGELFF. The covered CDR3 bases are TGTGCCAGCAGCCGGGACAGAAACACCGGGGAG.

This clone was recorded at least ten times. Sequence at one end of the junction differs from germline and may be a read error. The read finishes 3 residues shy of the CDR3 end, and the germline J gene is used to complete it. The chain recombines TRBV7-7 with TRBJ2-2, with TRBD1 identical over 7 bases. The germline gives CDR1 SSHAT, CDR2 FNYEAQ (reference sequence). The CDR3 contains 17 residues. The covered CDR3 bases are TGTGCTAGCAGCAACCAACCCAAACAGGGGAGCACCGGGGAG. This encodes CASSNQPKQGSTGE. The whole CDR3 reads CASSNQPKQGSTGELFF.

This clone has a count of ten or more. The read is 3 residues too short to cover the CDR3 end, so that end is filled in from the germline J gene. The V gene is TRBV5-6, the J gene TRBJ2-5; 7 bases align to TRBD2. Germline CDR1 SGHDT, CDR2 YYEEEE. The CDR3 loop spans 14 amino acids. V was clipped by 0 bases and J by 3 bases; unmatched bases: 2. The part of the CDR3 DNA that was read is TGTGCCAGCAGCTTGGTCCTAGCGGAAGAGACC. It translates to CASSLVLAEET. The whole CDR3 region reads CASSLVLAEETQYF.

In its sample, this clone was seen many times. Read coverage stops 3 residues before the CDR3 terminus; the germline J gene supplies the remainder. The J gene is TRBJ2-1, the V gene TRBV6-2 or TRBV6-3; 7 bases fit TRBD2. The trim removed 6 bases at V and 6 bases at J, leaving 11 bases unmatched. This CDR3 spans 15 amino acids. CDR1 is MNHEY, CDR2 SVGEGT, per germline. The CDR3 protein is CASRSWDYAGNEQFF. CDR3 DNA (partial): TGTGCCAGCAGATCCTGGGACTACGCAGGCAATGAG.

This clone was seen at least ten times. Read data end 3 residues before the CDR3 end; the end is taken from the germline J gene. The chain recombines TRBV2 with TRBJ1-5; the match to TRBD1 covers 8 bases. Unmatched junction bases numbered 13, after V lost 5 bases and J lost 4 bases. The CDR3 totals 17 residues. The germline V gene has CDR1 SNHLY and CDR2 FYNNEI. Here the CDR3 reads CASSNLPPDRANQPQHF. The sequenced CDR3 bases are TGTGCCAGCAGTAATCTTCCCCCGGACAGGGCGAATCAGCCC.

This clone was counted at least ten times. The read ends 3 residues before the CDR3 terminus; that terminus is restored from the germline J gene. The rearrangement links TRBV7-2 to TRBJ2-3; D unclear. In germline, CDR1 is SGHTA, CDR2 FQGNSA. V lost 1 base and J 2 bases, leaving 7 bases between the germline ends. The CDR3 is 14 residues long. CDR3 amino acids: CASSLEQHTDTQYF. The CDR3 bases that were read are TGTGCCAGCAGCTTAGAACAACACACAGATACG.

In this sample, this clone turned up many times. The DNA ends 3 residues before the CDR3 does, and the rest of the CDR3 is filled in from the germline J gene. This chain connects TRBV20-1 to TRBJ1-1; D gene uncertain. V was shortened by 3 bases and J by 5 bases, with 34 bases between the two germline ends. The CDR3 runs 20 residues. Germline V gene data show CDR1 as DFQATT and CDR2 as SNEGSKA (reference sequence). CDR3 protein: CSARLPLGIPQPGGKTEAFF. The DNA read from the CDR3 is TGCAGTGCTAGGCTCCCTCTTGGAATACCCCAACCTGGCGGGAAAACTGAA.

In this sample, this clone turned up many times. The read falls 3 residues short of the CDR3 end, and the missing part is taken from the germline J gene. The chain combines TRBV6-1 with TRBJ2-3; 9 positions agree with TRBD2. Germline values: CDR1 MNHNS, CDR2 SASEGT. This CDR3 has 15 residues. V lost 3 bases and J lost 1; bases outside the gene matches: 2. The CDR3 bases that were read are TGTGCCAGCAGTGACCCTAGCGGGGGCACAGATACG. It is translated as CASSDPSGGTDT. The CDR3 in its entirety is CASSDPSGGTDTQYF.

The table lists this clone with many counts. The DNA ends 3 residues before the CDR3 does, and the rest of the CDR3 is filled in from the germline J gene. This chain connects TRBV7-2 to TRBJ2-5, with TRBD2 identical over 9 bases. After removal of 3 bases from V and 5 bases from J, the junction contained 7 bases not matched to a gene. Germline V gene sequence: CDR1 SGHTA, CDR2 FQGNSA. The CDR3 length is 15 residues. The CDR3 region is CASSFNERGEETQYF. CDR3 bases read: TGTGCCAGCAGCTTCAACGAGCGGGGGGAGGAGACC.

This clone was seen many times. The read ends 3 residues shy of where the CDR3 ends; the end is completed using the germline J gene. The gene calls are TRBV5-1 and TRBJ2-7, with D tentatively TRBD2 (7 bases). Trimming pared 5 bases from V and 4 bases from J, leaving 13 bases between. Germline V gives CDR1 SGHRS, CDR2 YFSETQ. The CDR3 is 13 residues long. The CDR3 spells CASSIQGGYEQYF. The CDR3 DNA, read in part, is TGCGCCAGCAGTATACAGGGAGGGTACGAG.

This clone occurred many times. The CDR3 end is not reached by the read, which stops 3 residues before it; the germline J gene fills it in. The chain employs TRBV29-1 and TRBJ1-1; D is perhaps TRBD1 (5 bases). The CDR3 consists of 15 residues. The ends were cut back, 4 bases at V and 0 bases at J, with 15 bases in the middle. In germline, CDR1 is SQVTM, CDR2 ANQGSEA. The sequenced CDR3 bases are TGCAGCGTTGCTGGGGGGAATCCGATGAACACTGAA. This gives the protein CSVAGGNPMNTE. The whole CDR3 protein is CSVAGGNPMNTEAFF.

In this sample, this clone turned up many times. Read coverage stops 3 residues before the CDR3 terminus; the germline J gene supplies the remainder. V gene TRBV2 combines with J gene TRBJ1-6; TRBD1 matches 7 bases. V lost 6 bases, J lost 7 bases, and 9 bases stayed unmatched. This CDR3 has 15 residues. The germline gives CDR1 SNHLY, CDR2 FYNNEI. The CDR3 region is CASSQGDSRNSPLHF. The covered CDR3 bases are TGTGCCAGCAGCCAGGGGGACAGCAGGAATTCACCC.

This clone has at least ten counts. The DNA read from the CDR3 is TGTGCCAGTCGACCGGGACAGACGTACCAAGAGACC. Translation: CASRPGQTYQET. The whole CDR3 region reads CASRPGQTYQETQYF. V and J are TRBV19 and TRBJ2-5; 7 bases are a match to TRBD1. Coverage ceases 3 residues before the CDR3 finishes, and the germline J gene fills in the end. V dropped 8 bases and J dropped 0; count of bases not matched to a gene: 9. The V gene's germline CDR1 is LNHDA and CDR2 SQIVND (reference sequence). The CDR3 sequence is 15 residues long. The entire variable domain, with the rest obtained from reference TRBV19 and TRBJ2-5, is as follows: DGGITQSPKYLFRKEGQNVTLSCEQNLNHDAMYWYRQDPGQGLRLIYYSQIVNDFQKGDIAEGYSVSREKKESFPLTVTSAQKNPTAFYLCASRPGQTYQETQYFGPGTRLLVL.

This clone appeared many times. Read coverage stops 3 residues before the CDR3 terminus; the germline J gene supplies the remainder. The chain combines TRBV11-3 with TRBJ2-2, with 9 bases aligning to TRBD2. The CDR3 covers 15 residues. Losses at the gene ends were 3 bases for V and 4 bases for J; bases not matched to a gene: 3. Germline-derived CDR1 and CDR2 are SGHNT and YENEEA. The DNA read from the CDR3 is TGTGCCAGCAGCTTTGAGACTAGCGGCACCGGGGAG. Its protein is CASSFETSGTGE. In full, the CDR3 reads CASSFETSGTGELFF.

In its sample, this clone is medium-sized. The read stops 3 residues short of the end of the CDR3; the missing end is completed from the germline J gene. The rearrangement links TRBV29-1 to TRBJ2-7; 7 bases are shared with TRBD1. The CDR3 length is 13 residues. Germline CDR1 reads SQVTM; CDR2 reads ANQGSEA. V was pared by 6 bases and J by 3 bases, with 8 bases of the junction left unmatched. The CDR3 spells CSVRGTASYEQYF. CDR3 DNA (partial): TGCAGCGTCAGAGGGACAGCTAGCTACGAG.

Many counts were recorded for this clone. CDR3 residues: CASSPRFRIGVNEQFF. The DNA read from the CDR3 is TGTGCCAGCTCACCCCGGTTCAGGATCGGGGTCAATGAG. The rearrangement joins TRBV18 to TRBJ2-1, with D tentatively TRBD2 (5 bases). The read terminates 3 residues before the CDR3 end, so the remaining end is supplied by the germline J gene. The CDR3 loop spans 16 amino acids. Germline CDR1 KGHSH, CDR2 LQKENI. Trimming took 3 bases from V and 6 from J, leaving 18 bases between them.

At least ten counts were recorded for this clone. The read stops 3 residues short of the end of the CDR3; the missing end is completed from the germline J gene. The rearrangement links TRBV20-1 to TRBJ2-7; D may be TRBD1 (5 bases). Per germline, CDR1 DFQATT and CDR2 SNEGSKA (reference sequence). Trimming took 5 bases from V and 0 from J, leaving 8 bases between them. The CDR3 has 12 residues. The CDR3 bases that were read are TGCAGTGCTGTGGACACCTCCTACGAG. It codes for CSAVDTSYE. The entire CDR3 protein is CSAVDTSYEQYF.

This clone was picked up many times. CDR3 loop: CSAPSGSSYNSPLHF. CDR3 DNA, as far as it was read: TGCAGTGCTCCTTCAGGGAGCTCCTATAATTCACCC. The V and J genes are TRBV20-1 and TRBJ1-6, with a tentative D call TRBD1 (5 bases). The CDR3 is cut off 3 residues early in the read; its end comes from the germline J gene. There are 15 residues in the CDR3. CDR1 and CDR2 (germline): DFQATT, SNEGSKA (reference sequence). V was trimmed by 5 bases and J by 0 bases, leaving 11 bases between them.

This clone has at least ten counts. From the germline J gene comes the end of the CDR3, since the read stops 3 residues before it. J is TRBJ2-7 and V is TRBV3-1 (or the pseudogene TRBV3-2), with D maybe TRBD2 (6 bases). Deletions cut 1 base from V and 3 bases from J, with 13 bases between. CDR1 is LGHDT, CDR2 YNNKEL, per germline (reference sequence). This CDR3 is 15 amino acids long. The CDR3 loop is CASSQAPGAGYEQYF. The sequenced CDR3 bases are TGTGCCAGCAGCCAAGCCCCGGGAGCGGGCTACGAG.